This TCR beta chain was captured in a study of CD8+ T cells in alopecia areata. Isolated RNA was reverse transcribed into cDNA used as the sequencing template. The repertoire was sequenced with immunoSEQ multiplex PCR; TCRdb's copy has only in-frame clones and lacks some. The sample includes a few hundred thousand clones, 56% of them seen just once. In its sample, this clone was seen once. PBMCs provided sorted CD4+ and CD8+ T cells. CDR1 SGHTA and CDR2 FQGNSA come from the germline V gene. Germline trimming cut 1 base from V and 7 bases from J; bases unmatched to any gene: 6. The CDR3 totals 14 residues.

The source of this sequence is a human donor in good health. Sequenced material: CD8+ T cells sorted from blood. The genes are TRBV7-2 and TRBJ1-2, with 7 positions matching TRBD1. CDR3 sequence reads: CASSLDRTGPGYTF. The CDR3 DNA reads TGTGCCAGCAGCTTAGACCGGACAGGACCTGGCTACACCTTC. The whole variable domain, filled in from reference TRBV7-2 and TRBJ1-2, reads GAGVSQSPSNKVTEKGKDVELRCDPISGHTALYWYRQSLGQGLEFLIYFQGNSAPDKSGLPSDRFSAERTGGSVSTLTIQRTQQEDSAVYLCASSLDRTGPGYTFGSGTRLTVV.